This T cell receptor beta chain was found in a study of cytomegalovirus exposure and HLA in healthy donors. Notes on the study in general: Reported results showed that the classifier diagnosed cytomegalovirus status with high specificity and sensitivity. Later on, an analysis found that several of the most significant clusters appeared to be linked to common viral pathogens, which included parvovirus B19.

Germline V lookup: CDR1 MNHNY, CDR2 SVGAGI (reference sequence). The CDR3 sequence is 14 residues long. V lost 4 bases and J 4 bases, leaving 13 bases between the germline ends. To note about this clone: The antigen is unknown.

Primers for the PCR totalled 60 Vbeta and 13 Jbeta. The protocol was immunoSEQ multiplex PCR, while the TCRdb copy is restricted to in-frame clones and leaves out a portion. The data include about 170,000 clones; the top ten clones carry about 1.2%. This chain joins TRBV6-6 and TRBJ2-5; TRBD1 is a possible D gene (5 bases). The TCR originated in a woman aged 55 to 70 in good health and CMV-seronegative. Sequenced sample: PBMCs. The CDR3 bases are TGTGCCAGCAGTTCTCCCAGGGTCCCAGAGACCCAGTACTTC. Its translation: CASSSPRVPETQYF.